This T cell receptor beta chain was documented in a study of blood T cell repertoires in COVID-19. Study context: The United States, Italy and Spain supplied acute and convalescent COVID-19 samples. T cells, B-cell-depleted T cells, or PBMCs provided the cDNA or gDNA that served as material.

Looked up from germline, CDR1 is MGHRA and CDR2 is YSYEKL. V dropped 6 bases and J dropped 7 bases, with 19 bases sitting between them. The CDR3 runs 15 residues. TCRdb keeps only in-frame clones here, not all; method: immunoSEQ multiplex PCR. The sample has 310,000 or so clones; about 91% are singletons. Seattle-derived patients entered the study during active infection and were followed longitudinally. This clonotype was sampled from a man aged 30 to 45 with COVID-19, enrolled during active disease. Sequencing was done on a sample of peripheral blood. The gene calls are TRBV4-1 and TRBJ1-3; a possible D gene is TRBD1 (5 bases). CDR3 amino acids: CASRSLGAQPNTIYF. The CDR3 coding sequence is TGCGCCAGCAGATCCTTAGGGGCGCAGCCCAACACCATATATTTT.